This T cell receptor beta chain was documented in a study of T-cell memory formation after mild COVID-19. Study overall: Largely donor-specific TCR clusters were found. Study conclusions and caveats: Proof of SARS-CoV-2 specificity was absent for the second-wave clones that crested on day 37. Among CD4+ contracting clones, most were CM and EM, and CD8+ ones EMRA.

TCRdb reprocessed the 5' RACE reads with MiXCR, giving one entry per CDR3 protein. The repertoire consists of roughly 160,000 distinct CDR3 sequences, with roughly 12% occurring once and the leading ten covering more than 3.5%. V shed 4 bases and J 3 bases; nucleotides not matched to a gene: 4. There are 15 residues in the CDR3. Germline-derived CDR1 and CDR2 are SGHTS and YDEGEE. With respect to this clonotype: The target antigen is unknown.

The clonotype comes from a man aged 18 to 35 who had mild COVID-19 (a few samples of this study predate the infection). Cell type and time point are not known. The chain is built from TRBV5-8 and TRBJ2-5, with 12 positions matching TRBD2. Sequenced input: PBMCs or a T cell subset sorted from them (not recorded which). Here the CDR3 DNA reads TGTGCCAGCAGCGTCCGACTAGCGGGGGAAGAGACCCAGTACTTC. Protein product: CASSVRLAGEETQYF.